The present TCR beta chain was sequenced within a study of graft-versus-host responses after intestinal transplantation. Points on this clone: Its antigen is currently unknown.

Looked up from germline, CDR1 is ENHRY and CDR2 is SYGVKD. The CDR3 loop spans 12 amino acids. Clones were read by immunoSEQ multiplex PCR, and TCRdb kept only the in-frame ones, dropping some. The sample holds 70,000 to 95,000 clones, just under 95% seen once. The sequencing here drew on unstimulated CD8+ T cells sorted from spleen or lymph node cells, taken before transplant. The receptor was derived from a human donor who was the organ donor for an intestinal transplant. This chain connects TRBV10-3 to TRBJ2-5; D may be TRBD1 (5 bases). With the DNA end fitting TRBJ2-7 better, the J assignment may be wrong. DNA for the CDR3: TGTGCCATCAGCGGACAAGCCTACGAGCAGTACTTC. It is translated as CAISGQAYEQYF.